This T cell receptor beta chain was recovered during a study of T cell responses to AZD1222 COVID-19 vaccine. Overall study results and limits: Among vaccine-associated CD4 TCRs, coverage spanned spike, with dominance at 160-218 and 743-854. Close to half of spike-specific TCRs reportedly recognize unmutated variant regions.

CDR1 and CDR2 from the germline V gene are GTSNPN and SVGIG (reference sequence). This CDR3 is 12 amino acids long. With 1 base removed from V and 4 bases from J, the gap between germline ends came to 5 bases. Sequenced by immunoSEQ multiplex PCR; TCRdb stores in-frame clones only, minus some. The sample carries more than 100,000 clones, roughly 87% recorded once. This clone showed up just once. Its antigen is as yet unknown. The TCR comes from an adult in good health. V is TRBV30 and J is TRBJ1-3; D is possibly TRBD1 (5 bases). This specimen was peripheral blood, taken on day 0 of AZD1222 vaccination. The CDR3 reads CAWSGGGNTIYF. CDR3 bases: TGTGCCTGGAGTGGGGGGGGAAACACCATATATTTT.